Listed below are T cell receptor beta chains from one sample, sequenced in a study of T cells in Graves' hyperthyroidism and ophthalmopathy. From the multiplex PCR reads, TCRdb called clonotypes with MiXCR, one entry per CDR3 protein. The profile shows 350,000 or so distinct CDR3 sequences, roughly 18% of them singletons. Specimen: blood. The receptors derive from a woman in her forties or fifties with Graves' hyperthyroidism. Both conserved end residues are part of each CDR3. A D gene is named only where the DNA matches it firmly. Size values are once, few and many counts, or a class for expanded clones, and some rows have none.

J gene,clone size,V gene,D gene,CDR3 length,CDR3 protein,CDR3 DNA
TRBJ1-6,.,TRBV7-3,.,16,CASSFARRRGNSPLHF,TGTGCCAGCAGCTTCGCCCGCCGACGGGGAAATTCACCCCTCCACTTT
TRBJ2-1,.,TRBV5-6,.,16,CASSWGLGARSSEQFF,TGTGCCAGCAGCTGGGGACTGGGGGCGCGATCAAGTGAGCAGTTCTTC
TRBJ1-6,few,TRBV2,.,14,CASIGAGTSSPLHF,TGTGCCAGCATTGGGGCAGGCACAAGTTCACCCCTCCACTTT
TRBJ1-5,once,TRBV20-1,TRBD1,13,CSFAGQGSQPQHF,TGCAGCTTTGCTGGACAGGGCAGTCAGCCCCAGCATTTT
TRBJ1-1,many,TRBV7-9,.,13,CASSSQGATEAFF,TGTGCCAGCAGCTCACAGGGAGCCACTGAAGCTTTCTTT
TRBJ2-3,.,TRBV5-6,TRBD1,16,CASSFGTGEHTDTQYF,TGTGCCAGCAGCTTTGGGACAGGTGAACACACAGATACGCAGTATTTT
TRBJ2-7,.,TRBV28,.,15,CASSFRDGSSYEQYF,TGTGCCAGCAGTTTTAGAGACGGGAGCTCCTACGAGCAGTACTTC
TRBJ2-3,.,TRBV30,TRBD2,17,CAWSVWGSGGDTDTQYF,TGTGCCTGGAGTGTATGGGGTAGCGGGGGAGACACAGATACGCAGTATTTT
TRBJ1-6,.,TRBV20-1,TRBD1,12,CSAGTGNSPLHF,TGCAGTGCCGGGACAGGGAATTCACCCCTCCACTTT
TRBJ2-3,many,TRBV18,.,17,CASSPQYSLEATDTQYF,TGTGCCAGCTCACCACAATACTCGCTGGAGGCCACAGATACGCAGTATTTT
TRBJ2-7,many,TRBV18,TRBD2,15,CASSPLTSGSYEQYF,TGTGCCAGCTCACCATTGACTAGCGGGAGCTACGAGCAGTACTTC
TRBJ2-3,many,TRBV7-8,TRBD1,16,CASTLPTGTGTDTQYF,TGTGCCAGCACCCTTCCCACCGGGACAGGCACAGATACGCAGTATTTT
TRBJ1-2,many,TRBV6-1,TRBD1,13,CASRAGTGYGYTF,TGTGCCAGCAGGGCCGGGACAGGATATGGCTACACCTTC
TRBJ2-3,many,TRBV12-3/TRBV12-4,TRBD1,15,CASSFRTGGTDTQYF,TGTGCCAGCAGTTTCAGGACAGGGGGCACGGATACGCAGTATTTT
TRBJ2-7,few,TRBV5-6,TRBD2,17,CASSLAGSGKGTYEQYF,TGTGCCAGCAGCTTGGCCGGGAGCGGGAAGGGGACCTACGAGCAGTACTTC
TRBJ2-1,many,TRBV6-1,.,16,CASSAPLTGWGNEQFF,TGTGCCAGCAGTGCCCCGTTGACGGGCTGGGGCAATGAGCAGTTCTTC
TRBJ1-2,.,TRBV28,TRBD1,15,CASSSYGQGAGGYTF,TGTGCCAGCAGTTCGTATGGACAGGGGGCGGGAGGCTACACCTTC
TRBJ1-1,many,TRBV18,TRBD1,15,CASSPQGQSYTEAFF,TGTGCCAGCTCACCCCAGGGACAGTCTTACACTGAAGCTTTCTTT
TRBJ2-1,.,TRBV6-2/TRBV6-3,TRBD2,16,CASDVVSGNSYNEQFF,TGTGCCAGCGATGTCGTTAGCGGGAATTCCTACAATGAGCAGTTCTTC
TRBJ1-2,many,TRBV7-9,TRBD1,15,CASTLSGQANYGYTF,TGTGCCAGCACCTTATCGGGACAGGCAAACTATGGCTACACCTTC
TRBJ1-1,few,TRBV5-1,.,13,CASSPGLDTEAFF,TGCGCCAGCAGCCCAGGGTTGGACACTGAAGCTTTCTTT
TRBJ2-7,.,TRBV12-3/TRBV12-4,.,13,CASSGTGRYEQYF,TGTGCCAGCAGTGGTACAGGACGCTACGAGCAGTACTTC
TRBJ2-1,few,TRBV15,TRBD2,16,CATSPPGLARGNEQFF,TGTGCCACCAGCCCCCCGGGACTAGCGAGGGGGAATGAGCAGTTCTTC
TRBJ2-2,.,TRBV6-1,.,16,CASTRLGGGNTGELFF,TGTGCCAGCACCCGGCTAGGGGGTGGGAACACCGGGGAGCTGTTTTTT
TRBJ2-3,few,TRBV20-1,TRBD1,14,CSATRTQGKDTQYF,TGCAGTGCGACAAGGACACAGGGGAAAGATACGCAGTATTTT
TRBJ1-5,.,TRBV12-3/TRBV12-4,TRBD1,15,CASSFWTGARQPQHF,TGTGCCAGCAGTTTTTGGACAGGGGCTCGGCAGCCCCAGCATTTT
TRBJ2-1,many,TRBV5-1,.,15,CASSLGGISYNEQFF,TGCGCCAGCAGCTTGGGCGGGATCTCCTACAATGAGCAGTTCTTC
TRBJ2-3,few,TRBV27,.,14,CASTRRASTDTQYF,TGTGCCAGCACCCGACGGGCTAGCACAGATACGCAGTATTTT
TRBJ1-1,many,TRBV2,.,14,CASRPLDSYTEAFF,TGTGCCAGCAGGCCTTTGGACAGCTACACTGAAGCTTTCTTT
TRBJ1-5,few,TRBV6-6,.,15,CASSYSAGSDNGQHF,TGTGCCAGCAGTTACTCAGCAGGCTCCGACAACGGGCAGCATTTT
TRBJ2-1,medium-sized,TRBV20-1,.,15,CSAKGGAGIYNEQFF,TGCAGTGCCAAGGGGGGGGCGGGGATATACAATGAGCAGTTCTTC
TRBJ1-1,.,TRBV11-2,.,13,CASSPELGTEAFF,TGTGCCAGCAGCCCTGAATTGGGCACTGAAGCTTTCTTT
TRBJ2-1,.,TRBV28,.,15,CASSEAGGSYNEQFF,TGTGCCAGCAGTGAGGCTGGCGGGTCCTACAATGAGCAGTTCTTC